A single sample is the source of the 2 T cell receptor beta chains below, sequenced in a study of regulatory T cells in long-lasting Graves disease. Investigators prepared the TCR beta libraries by applying iRepertoire HTBI primers and Arm-PCR of CDR3 regions. Via MiXCR, TCRdb re-called the multiplex PCR reads, giving one row per CDR3 protein. This sample has about 470,000 distinct CDR3 sequences, with about 17% found just once. The time point here: newly diagnosed GD, antithyroid drugs for less than 3 months. RNA isolated from PBMCs was used to make the TCR library. The same data also contributed to another study, on T cells in Graves' hyperthyroidism and ophthalmopathy.

The specimen comprised peripheral blood mononuclear cells (PBMCs), sampled at new diagnosis, from a patient treated with antithyroid drugs. The receptor set was obtained from a man aged 40-49 years with Graves disease.

Ten or more counts support this clonotype. This chain uses TRBV7-9 with TRBJ2-7; D is ambiguous. Germline CDR1 and CDR2: SEHNR and FQNEAQ (reference sequence). This CDR3 has 14 residues. Trimming took 2 bases from V and 5 from J, leaving 13 bases between them. CDR3 residues: CASSLPRAIDEQYF. The CDR3 coding sequence is TGTGCCAGCAGCTTACCCCGGGCAATCGACGAGCAGTACTTC.

This clonotype appeared many times. The chain carries TRBV28 and TRBJ2-5, with 9 bases fitting TRBD1. Germline V CDR1 and CDR2: MDHEN, SYDVKM. CDR3 length: 15 residues. V trimming: 3 bases; J trimming: 4 bases; junction bases outside the gene matches: 6. CDR3 DNA sequence: TGTGCCAGCAGTTTCGGGGACAGGGTTTCAGAGACCCAGTACTTC. This sequence encodes CASSFGDRVSETQYF.